This T cell receptor (beta chain) was identified during a study of naive and memory T cell subsets. Treatment of the sample: skin biopsy from PPD injection site in Mantoux-positive individual. The library had UMIs added by 3' ligation of an oligonucleotide to TCR cDNA. Tuberculin skin test biopsies were taken where PPD was injected in Mantoux-positive people. Unsorted total RNA, roughly 1 to 1000 ng, was DNase treated before reverse transcription. The SP2 primer and nested alpha and beta constant region primers amplified ligated cDNA in four rounds. Reverse transcription of blood and skin TCR RNA was primed at alpha and beta constant regions. One entry per CDR3 protein, called by TCRdb with MiXCR from the UMI-ligation and nested PCR reads. The repertoire includes over 11,000 distinct CDR3 sequences, 4.5% to 6.5% of them detected once, and approximately 8.9% sits in the top ten. The CDR3 has 15 residues. The ends were cut back, 4 bases at V and 2 bases at J, with 14 bases in the middle. Germline values: CDR1 SGHVS, CDR2 FNYEAQ.

There are many counts of this clonotype. This rearrangement joins TRBV7-6 to TRBJ2-5; possibly TRBD2 for D (6 bases). The sequence was obtained from an adult in good health. Specimen: skin, collected from a tuberculin skin test site. The CDR3 region is CASSSGDWGQETQYF. CDR3 sequence (DNA): TGTGCCAGCAGCTCGGGGGACTGGGGACAAGAGACCCAGTACTTC.